Listed below are T cell receptor beta chains from one sample, sequenced in a study of PD-L1 blockade in urothelial cancer. Repertoires were generated with immunoSEQ multiplex PCR, while TCRdb's copy carries only in-frame clones and drops some. This table has approximately 80,000 clones, 82% appearing once. The sample consisted of PBMCs, taken around atezolizumab (anti-PD-L1) treatment. These receptors were obtained from a man in his 70s with urothelial cancer. CDR3s include the opening cysteine and the closing phenylalanine or tryptophan. The order of the fields is clone size, V gene, D gene, J gene, CDR3 protein, CDR3 DNA. D genes are given only for firm matches. Clone size, where shown, is once, few, many, or a class for clones that have expanded.

size: .; V: TRBV7-2; D: .; J: TRBJ2-5; CDR3: CASSLVGGRETQYF; DNA: TGTGCCAGCAGCTTAGTTGGGGGCCGAGAGACCCAGTACTTC
size: once; V: TRBV10-3; D: .; J: TRBJ2-7; CDR3: CAIRQGSYEQYF; DNA: TGTGCCATCAGACAGGGATCCTACGAGCAGTACTTC
size: .; V: TRBV11-1; D: TRBD1; J: TRBJ1-2; CDR3: CASSLSGQRDYGYTF; DNA: TGTGCCAGCAGCTTATCGGGACAGCGCGACTATGGCTACACCTTC
size: .; V: TRBV19; D: TRBD1; J: TRBJ2-1; CDR3: CASSNGQGLNEQFF; DNA: TGTGCCAGTAGTAACGGACAGGGGTTGAATGAGCAGTTCTTC
size: .; V: TRBV18; D: TRBD1; J: TRBJ1-2; CDR3: CASSPGQGRGYTF; DNA: TGTGCCAGCTCCCCGGGACAGGGCCGTGGCTACACCTTC
size: .; V: TRBV6-5; D: TRBD1; J: TRBJ1-2; CDR3: CASSSYRGYGYTF; DNA: TGTGCCAGCAGTTCATACAGGGGATATGGCTACACCTTC
size: .; V: TRBV6-1; D: TRBD2; J: TRBJ2-1; CDR3: CASSAGTSPGNEQFF; DNA: TGTGCCAGCAGTGCTGGGACTAGCCCGGGCAATGAGCAGTTCTTC
size: .; V: TRBV19; D: .; J: TRBJ2-1; CDR3: CASRAPPGRVSYNEQFF; DNA: TGTGCCAGTAGAGCCCCCCCGGGCAGGGTGTCCTACAATGAGCAGTTCTTC
size: .; V: TRBV6-5; D: .; J: TRBJ2-5; CDR3: CASSPGVREKQYF; DNA: TGTGCCAGCAGTCCCGGAGTACGGGAGAAACAGTACTTC
size: .; V: TRBV5-6; D: .; J: TRBJ2-7; CDR3: CASSLETVLNEQYF; DNA: TGTGCCAGCAGCTTGGAGACAGTGCTCAACGAGCAGTACTTC
size: .; V: TRBV7-8; D: .; J: TRBJ2-5; CDR3: CASSLDGGQGETQYF; DNA: TGTGCCAGCAGCTTAGATGGGGGCCAAGGAGAGACCCAGTACTTC
size: .; V: TRBV11-2; D: TRBD2; J: TRBJ2-3; CDR3: CASSPGTRFLDTQYF; DNA: TGTGCCAGCAGCCCCGGGACTAGATTTTTAGATACGCAGTATTTT
size: .; V: TRBV7-9; D: .; J: TRBJ2-3; CDR3: CASSLDPADTQYF; DNA: TGTGCCAGCAGCTTAGACCCGGCAGATACGCAGTATTTT
size: .; V: TRBV6-6; D: .; J: TRBJ2-1; CDR3: CASSYSRGTTHNEQFF; DNA: TGTGCCAGCAGTTACTCGAGGGGGACTACCCACAATGAGCAGTTCTTC
size: .; V: TRBV19; D: TRBD2; J: TRBJ2-3; CDR3: CASGARRGAIPTSTDTQYF; DNA: TGTGCCAGTGGGGCCCGGCGGGGGGCTATTCCAACTAGCACAGATACGCAGTATTTT
size: .; V: TRBV6-1; D: .; J: TRBJ2-3; CDR3: CASSLEAGDTQYF; DNA: TGTGCCAGCAGCCTAGAAGCAGGGGATACGCAGTATTTT
size: .; V: TRBV6-5; D: TRBD2; J: TRBJ2-7; CDR3: CASSYTGAGTVNEQYF; DNA: TGTGCCAGCAGTTACACCGGAGCGGGAACCGTCAACGAGCAGTACTTC
size: .; V: TRBV7-8; D: .; J: TRBJ2-6; CDR3: CASSLGGWSGANVLTF; DNA: TGTGCCAGCAGCTTAGGAGGATGGTCTGGGGCCAACGTCCTGACTTTC
size: .; V: TRBV4-2; D: .; J: TRBJ2-7; CDR3: CASSQDRTGPSTGYEQYF; DNA: TGTGCCAGCAGCCAAGATCGAACGGGCCCCTCTACAGGTTACGAGCAGTACTTC
size: .; V: TRBV6-6; D: TRBD2; J: TRBJ2-1; CDR3: CASSPGTSGYEQFF; DNA: TGTGCCAGCAGTCCAGGGACTAGCGGGTATGAGCAGTTCTTC
size: once; V: TRBV5-4; D: .; J: TRBJ2-3; CDR3: CASSLGTGERADTQYF; DNA: TGTGCCAGCAGCTTGGGCACGGGAGAAAGGGCAGATACGCAGTATTTT
size: .; V: TRBV27; D: .; J: TRBJ1-3; CDR3: CASSLGAGNTIYF; DNA: TGTGCCAGCAGTTTGGGGGCAGGAAACACCATATATTTT
size: .; V: TRBV6-5; D: TRBD2; J: TRBJ2-7; CDR3: CASSYAGGTNNEQYF; DNA: TGTGCCAGCAGTTACGCCGGGGGGACGAACAACGAGCAGTACTTC
size: .; V: TRBV7-3; D: .; J: TRBJ2-3; CDR3: CASSSDRSGTDTQYF; DNA: TGTGCCAGCAGCTCCGACAGATCGGGCACAGATACGCAGTATTTT
size: .; V: TRBV9; D: TRBD2; J: TRBJ2-1; CDR3: CASSPAPSRENEQFF; DNA: TGTGCCAGCAGCCCCGCCCCTTCGCGGGAGAATGAGCAGTTCTTC
size: few; V: TRBV7-2; D: .; J: TRBJ2-7; CDR3: CASSLAAQGTYEQYF; DNA: TGTGCCAGCAGCTTAGCGGCCCAGGGTACCTACGAGCAGTACTTC
size: .; V: TRBV5-6; D: TRBD2; J: TRBJ2-7; CDR3: CASSALAGGVYEQYF; DNA: TGTGCCAGCAGCGCGTTAGCGGGAGGGGTCTACGAGCAGTACTTC
size: .; V: TRBV25-1; D: TRBD1; J: TRBJ1-4; CDR3: CASSDRDSPNEKLFF; DNA: TGTGCCAGCAGTGATCGGGACAGTCCGAATGAAAAACTGTTTTTT
size: .; V: TRBV19; D: .; J: TRBJ1-5; CDR3: CASSPRTFDSNQPQHF; DNA: TGTGCCAGTAGTCCTAGGACATTTGATAGCAATCAGCCCCAGCATTTT
size: .; V: TRBV9; D: TRBD2; J: TRBJ2-1; CDR3: CASSVTSGSWNEQFF; DNA: TGTGCCAGCAGCGTAACTAGCGGGAGCTGGAATGAGCAGTTCTTC
size: .; V: TRBV10-2; D: .; J: TRBJ2-2; CDR3: CASNPQGSNTGELFF; DNA: TGCGCCAGCAATCCTCAGGGTTCGAACACCGGGGAGCTGTTTTTT
size: .; V: TRBV6-6; D: .; J: TRBJ2-5; CDR3: CASTPTASGHLYF; DNA: TGTGCCAGCACCCCCACGGCCTCGGGACATTTGTACTTC
size: .; V: TRBV5-4; D: TRBD2; J: TRBJ2-1; CDR3: CASSTEASGGGEQFF; DNA: TGTGCCAGCAGCACCGAGGCTAGCGGGGGAGGCGAGCAGTTCTTC
size: .; V: TRBV5-1; D: .; J: TRBJ1-4; CDR3: CASSLGASNEKLFF; DNA: TGCGCCAGCAGCTTGGGGGCTAGCAATGAAAAACTGTTTTTT
size: .; V: TRBV15; D: .; J: TRBJ2-1; CDR3: CATSRDRRVMSSYNEQFF; DNA: TGTGCCACCAGCAGAGATCGGCGGGTTATGAGCTCCTACAATGAGCAGTTCTTC
size: .; V: TRBV7-2; D: .; J: TRBJ1-5; CDR3: CASSLDRSNQPQHF; DNA: TGTGCCAGCAGCTTAGACAGGAGCAATCAGCCCCAGCATTTT
size: .; V: TRBV2; D: .; J: TRBJ1-1; CDR3: CASSGPRGYTEAFF; DNA: TGTGCCAGCAGTGGCCCCAGGGGATATACTGAAGCTTTCTTT
size: once; V: TRBV27; D: .; J: TRBJ1-1; CDR3: CASISVWNTEAFF; DNA: TGTGCCAGCATATCGGTCTGGAACACTGAAGCTTTCTTT
size: .; V: TRBV7-9; D: TRBD1; J: TRBJ1-4; CDR3: CASSRTGGTEKLFF; DNA: TGTGCCAGCAGCCGGACAGGGGGGACTGAAAAACTGTTTTTT